The TCR beta chain under discussion was sequenced for a study of T cell changes during pregnancy in multiple sclerosis. This CDR3 is built from 16 residues. Germline V CDR1 and CDR2: SGHTA, FQGNSA. The ends were cut back, 4 bases at V and 0 bases at J, with 13 bases in the middle. Assay: immunoSEQ multiplex PCR; the TCRdb copy retains only in-frame clones and omits some. The sample includes 90,000 to 120,000 clones, roughly 90% seen only once; the top ten take roughly 0.82%. The clonotype comes from a female donor in good health, enrolled as a control in a pregnancy study. Sample: peripheral blood, taken in the third trimester of pregnancy. The chain recombines TRBV7-2 with TRBJ1-3; D gene ambiguous. The CDR3 region is CASSSQVVGSGNTIYF. DNA of the CDR3: TGTGCCAGCAGCTCCCAGGTTGTGGGCTCTGGAAACACCATATATTTT.